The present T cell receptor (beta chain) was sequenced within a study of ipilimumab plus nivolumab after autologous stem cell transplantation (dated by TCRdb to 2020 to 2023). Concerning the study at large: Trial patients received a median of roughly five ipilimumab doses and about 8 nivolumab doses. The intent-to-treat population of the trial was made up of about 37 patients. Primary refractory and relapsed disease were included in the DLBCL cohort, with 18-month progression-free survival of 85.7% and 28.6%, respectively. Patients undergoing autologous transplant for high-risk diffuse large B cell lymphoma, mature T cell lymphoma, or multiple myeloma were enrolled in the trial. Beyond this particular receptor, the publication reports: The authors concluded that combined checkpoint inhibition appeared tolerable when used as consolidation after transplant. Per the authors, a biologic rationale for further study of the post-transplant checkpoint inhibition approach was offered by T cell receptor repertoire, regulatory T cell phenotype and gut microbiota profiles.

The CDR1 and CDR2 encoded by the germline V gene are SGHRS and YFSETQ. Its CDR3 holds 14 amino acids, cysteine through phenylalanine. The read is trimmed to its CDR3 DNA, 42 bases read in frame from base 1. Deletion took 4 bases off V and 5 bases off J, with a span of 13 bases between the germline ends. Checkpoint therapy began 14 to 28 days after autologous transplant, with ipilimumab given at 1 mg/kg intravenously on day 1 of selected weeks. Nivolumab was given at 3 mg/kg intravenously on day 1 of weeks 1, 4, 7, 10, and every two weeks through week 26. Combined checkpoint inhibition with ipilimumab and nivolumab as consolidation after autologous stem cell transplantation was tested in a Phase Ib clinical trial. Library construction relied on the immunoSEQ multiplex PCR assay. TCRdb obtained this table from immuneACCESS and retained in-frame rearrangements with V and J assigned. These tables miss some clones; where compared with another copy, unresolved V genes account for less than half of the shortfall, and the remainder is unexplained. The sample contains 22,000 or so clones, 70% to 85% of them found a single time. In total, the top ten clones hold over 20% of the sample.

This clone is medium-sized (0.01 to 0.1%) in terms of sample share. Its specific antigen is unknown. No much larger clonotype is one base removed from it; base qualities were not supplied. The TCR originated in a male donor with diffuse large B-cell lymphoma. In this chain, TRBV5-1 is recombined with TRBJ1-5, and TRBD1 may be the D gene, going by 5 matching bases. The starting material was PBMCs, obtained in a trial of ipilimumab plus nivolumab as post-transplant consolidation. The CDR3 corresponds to CASSLGRGDQPQHF. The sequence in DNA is TGCGCCAGCAGCCTCGGACGAGGGGATCAGCCCCAGCATTTT.